This T cell receptor beta chain stems from a study of post-analysis software for immune sequencing data. As for the study in general: Progressive-relapsing, secondary progressive and relapsing-remitting multiple sclerosis were among the disease courses included. Whole-study findings and limits: TRBV segments more frequent in patients than in controls numbered several and included TRBV5-6, TRBV5-1 and TRBV20-1.

Incorporated into the TCR beta cDNA libraries were unique molecular identifiers, which served to reduce PCR and sequencing biases. TCRdb processed the PCR reads anew with MiXCR; each CDR3 protein has one entry. The data hold under 650,000 distinct CDR3 sequences, with about 40% observed a single time. Turning to this clonotype: Its target is unknown.

The V end was cut by 3 bases, the J end by 4 bases, with 16 bases between. CDR3 length: 15 residues. CDR1 and CDR2 (germline): DFQATT, SNEGSKA (reference sequence). V gene TRBV20-1 combines with J gene TRBJ2-1; maybe TRBD2 (6 bases). The sample consisted of blood. The receptor was isolated from a girl under 18 with multiple sclerosis. CDR3 DNA: TGCAGTGCTAGTCCCACGGGAGTCGGGTACAATGAGCAGTTCTTC. Its protein is CSASPTGVGYNEQFF.